A single sample is the source of the 22 T cell receptor beta chains below, sequenced in a study of response to subunit inactivated influenza vaccine. From the RT-PCR reads, TCRdb called clonotypes with MiXCR, one entry per CDR3 protein. The table has 550,000 to 650,000 distinct CDR3 sequences, 12% seen once. This sample comprised PBMCs from blood, obtained on the day of vaccination. These receptors were collected from a man in his forties or fifties who received an inactivated influenza vaccine.

This clonotype was seen many times. The chain couples TRBV11-2 to TRBJ2-3, with 7 bases that match TRBD1. CDR1 SGHAT and CDR2 FQNNGV come from the germline V gene. The CDR3 is 15 residues long. Trimming at V came to 5 bases and at J to 0 bases, leaving 5 bases not matched to a gene. The CDR3: CASSARQGSTDTQYF. The CDR3, as DNA: TGTGCCAGCAGCGCTAGACAGGGTAGCACAGATACGCAGTATTTT.

This chain joins TRBV5-6 and TRBJ2-7, with 9 bases identical to TRBD1. CDR1 is SGHDT, CDR2 YYEEEE, per germline. The CDR3 loop spans 14 amino acids. The trim removed 4 bases at V and 5 bases at J, leaving 7 bases unmatched. The CDR3 DNA sequence: TGTGCCAGCAGCACCGGGACAGGGAGTAACGAGCAGTACTTC. This codes for CASSTGTGSNEQYF.

This chain uses TRBV11-2 with TRBJ2-5; TRBD2 matches 7 bases. J was trimmed by 5 bases and V by 3 bases; bases with no gene match: 3. The CDR3 is 13 amino acids. CDR1 is SGHAT and CDR2 is FQNNGV in the germline V gene. The CDR3: CASSLVLAETQYF. The DNA for the CDR3 is TGTGCCAGCAGCTTGGTACTAGCGGAGACCCAGTACTTC.

This clonotype has just a few counts. The chain has TRBV2 and TRBJ2-3; 9 positions agree with TRBD1. J lost 6 bases, V lost 10 bases, and 11 bases had no gene match. Germline-derived CDR1 and CDR2 are SNHLY and FYNNEI. The CDR3 totals 14 residues. DNA of the CDR3: TGTGCCATAGAGGACAGGGGTTTGTTGGATACGCAGTATTTT. It yields the protein CAIEDRGLLDTQYF. Using reference TRBV2 and TRBJ2-3 for the parts outside the CDR3, the full variable domain is EPEVTQTPSHQVTQMGQEVILRCVPISNHLYFYWYRQILGQKVEFLVSFYNNEISEKSEIFDDQFSVERPDGSNFTLKIRSTKLEDSAMYFCAIEDRGLLDTQYFGPGTRLTVL.

This clonotype was observed a handful of times. The V and J genes are TRBV6-2 or TRBV6-3 and TRBJ2-1, with TRBD1 matching over 11 bases. This CDR3 spans 17 amino acids. Germline CDR1 reads MNHEY; CDR2 reads SVGEGT. The V gene end was trimmed by 2 bases and the J gene end by 5 bases; junction bases not matched to a gene: 8. CDR3 in DNA: TGTGCCAGCAGTTACCTCTCTGGACAGGGGGCCCACAATGAGCAGTTCTTC. This gives the protein CASSYLSGQGAHNEQFF.

CDR3: CASSFPGRETQYF. CDR3 nucleotides: TGTGCCAGCAGTTTCCCGGGACGCGAGACCCAGTACTTC. The chain uses TRBV12-3 or TRBV12-4 and TRBJ2-5; tentatively, D is TRBD1 or TRBD2 (5 bases each). The V end was cut by 3 bases, the J end by 5 bases, with 10 bases between. The CDR3 totals 13 residues.

This rearrangement joins TRBV20-1 to TRBJ2-7; D possibly corresponds to TRBD2 (6 bases). The V end lost 3 bases, the J end lost 6 bases, and 12 bases lay between the germline ends. Germline V CDR1 and CDR2: DFQATT, SNEGSKA (reference sequence). CDR3 size: 12 residues. CDR3 bases: TGCAGTGCTAGTGCGGGACGGGTCGAGCAGTACTTC. Amino acids: CSASAGRVEQYF.

This clonotype has at least ten counts. The rearrangement uses TRBV12-3 or TRBV12-4 and TRBJ1-1; D is undetermined. Trimming removed 3 bases from V and 0 bases from J, with 8 bases in between. This CDR3 contains 14 residues. The CDR3 region has the DNA TGTGCCAGCAGTTTCGGGCAAGTGAACACTGAAGCTTTCTTT. Translated: CASSFGQVNTEAFF.

The V gene is TRBV5-1, the J gene TRBJ2-7; no firm D call. Per germline, CDR1 SGHRS and CDR2 YFSETQ. This CDR3 region has 14 residues. V was shortened by 4 bases and J by 4 bases, with 15 bases between the two germline ends. The CDR3 DNA is TGCGCCAGCAGCATGATGATGGCGGAGTACGAGCAGTACTTC. Protein sequence: CASSMMMAEYEQYF.

This clonotype was seen a handful of times. The chain employs TRBV20-1 and TRBJ2-5; D is undetermined. This CDR3 is built from 15 residues. V gave up 0 bases and J gave up 2 bases, with 13 bases separating them. Germline V gene data show CDR1 as DFQATT and CDR2 as SNEGSKA (reference sequence). The CDR3 bases are TGCAGTGCTAGAGACATCCGGGCAACTCAAGAGACCCAGTACTTC. Translation gives CSARDIRATQETQYF.

This clonotype occurred a few times. The rearrangement uses TRBV10-3 and TRBJ2-1; unclear D gene. In germline, CDR1 is ENHRY, CDR2 SYGVKD. The CDR3 is 17 amino acids. Trimming stripped 3 bases from V and 0 bases from J, with 15 bases between. The CDR3 bases are TGTGCCATCAGTGACTCCGGACCGTTTAGCTCCTACAATGAGCAGTTCTTC. It yields the protein CAISDSGPFSSYNEQFF.

Only a few counts were recorded for this clonotype. This chain uses TRBV9 with TRBJ2-1; possibly TRBD2 for D (5 bases). This CDR3 spans 16 amino acids. The germline V and J ends were trimmed by 2 bases and 0 bases, with 12 bases remaining between them. Looked up from germline, CDR1 is SGDLS and CDR2 is YYNGEE. CDR3 sequence reads: CASSVVGARSYNEQFF. Written as DNA, the CDR3 is TGTGCCAGCAGCGTGGTGGGAGCGCGCTCCTACAATGAGCAGTTCTTC.

This chain connects TRBV5-1 to TRBJ2-1; a weak D match, TRBD2 (6 bases). With 1 base removed from V and 0 bases from J, the gap between germline ends came to 17 bases. This CDR3 has 18 amino acids. Germline lookup yields CDR1 SGHRS and CDR2 YFSETQ. This CDR3 is CASSLPFPGLNSYNEQFF. The CDR3 DNA reads TGCGCCAGCAGCTTGCCGTTTCCGGGACTGAACTCCTACAATGAGCAGTTCTTC. Full variable domain (outside the CDR3, taken from reference TRBV5-1 and TRBJ2-1): KAGVTQTPRYLIKTRGQQVTLSCSPISGHRSVSWYQQTPGQGLQFLFEYFSETQRNKGNFPGRFSGRQFSNSRSEMNVSTLELGDSALYLCASSLPFPGLNSYNEQFFGPGTRLTVL.

V is TRBV11-2 and J is TRBJ1-6; a possible D gene is TRBD1 (6 bases). V lost 5 bases, J lost 8 bases, and 16 bases lay in between. Per the germline V gene, CDR1 is SGHAT and CDR2 is FQNNGV. The CDR3 consists of 15 residues. Here the CDR3 DNA reads TGTGCCAGCAGCCCGGGGACATGGGAGGATTCACCCCTCCACTTT. It specifies CASSPGTWEDSPLHF.

The V call is TRBV6-2 or TRBV6-3, the J call TRBJ2-5; a possible D gene is TRBD1 (6 bases). Germline V gene data show CDR1 as MNHEY and CDR2 as SVGEGT. The CDR3 is 15 residues long. V gave up 2 bases and J gave up 5 bases, with 15 bases separating them. Here the CDR3 DNA reads TGTGCCAGCAGTTACGGTGGGACACCGAGGGAGACCCAGTACTTC. Encoded protein: CASSYGGTPRETQYF.

The chain recombines TRBV19 with TRBJ2-2; tentatively, D is TRBD1 (5 bases). CDR1 is LNHDA and CDR2 is SQIVND in the germline V gene (reference sequence). V was shortened by 7 bases and J by 6 bases, with 18 bases between the two germline ends. The CDR3 loop spans 15 amino acids. CDR3 region: CASTKMFQGAGELFF. Written as DNA, the CDR3 is TGTGCCAGTACCAAGATGTTTCAGGGTGCCGGGGAGCTGTTTTTT.

At least ten counts were recorded for this clonotype. V and J are TRBV5-1 and TRBJ2-1, with D possibly being TRBD2 (6 bases). Germline V lookup: CDR1 SGHRS, CDR2 YFSETQ. V gave up 1 base and J gave up 2 bases, with 10 bases separating them. This CDR3 has 15 residues. CDR3 sequence: CASSLSGETYNEQFF. Written as DNA, the CDR3 is TGCGCCAGCAGCTTGTCGGGAGAGACCTACAATGAGCAGTTCTTC.

This clonotype was counted a few times. The V call is TRBV4-1, the J call TRBJ2-3; the D is unclear. The CDR3 is 15 residues long. V gave up 1 base and J gave up 4 bases, with 12 bases separating them. The germline V gene has CDR1 MGHRA and CDR2 YSYEKL. CDR3 in DNA: TGCGCCAGCAGCCAAGCCCAAAACTTCGCAGATACGCAGTATTTT. It is translated as CASSQAQNFADTQYF.

V usage is TRBV19 and J usage is TRBJ2-7; TRBD1 matches 7 bases. The CDR3 runs 14 residues. CDR1 is LNHDA and CDR2 is SQIVND in the germline V gene (reference sequence). The V gene end was trimmed by 5 bases and the J gene end by 3 bases; junction bases not matched to a gene: 7. The CDR3 sequence is CASSLGGADYEQYF. In nucleotides, the CDR3 is TGTGCCAGTAGTCTAGGGGGCGCGGACTACGAGCAGTACTTC.

This rearrangement joins TRBV5-1 to TRBJ2-1; 9 bases fit TRBD2. The V and J ends lost 3 bases and 8 bases, in that order; junction bases with no gene match: 15. CDR3 length: 17 residues. Per germline, CDR1 SGHRS and CDR2 YFSETQ. CDR3 loop: CASSYQGAGSGGHEQFF. CDR3 sequence (DNA): TGCGCCAGCAGCTACCAGGGCGCGGGAAGCGGGGGGCATGAGCAGTTCTTC.

This chain connects TRBV5-1 to TRBJ1-1; D not certain. The germline V gene has CDR1 SGHRS and CDR2 YFSETQ. The CDR3 has 13 residues. Between the trimmed V and J ends, which lost 0 bases and 10 bases, there was a span of 13 bases. CDR3 sequence: CASSLAGRSAAFF. In DNA, the CDR3 is TGCGCCAGCAGCTTGGCCGGGCGGAGTGCAGCTTTCTTT.

The chain combines TRBV12-3 or TRBV12-4 with TRBJ2-4, with D perhaps TRBD1 (5 bases). V was shortened by 3 bases and J by 3 bases, with 12 bases between the two germline ends. The CDR3 sequence is 15 residues long. CDR3 coding DNA: TGTGCCAGCAGTTTGGGGCAGTGGGGCAAAAACATTCAGTACTTC. Its protein product is CASSLGQWGKNIQYF.